Below, 28 T cell receptor beta chains from the same sample are listed, as sequenced in a study of blood T cell repertoires in COVID-19. Assay: immunoSEQ multiplex PCR; the TCRdb copy retains only in-frame clones and omits some. The data show fewer than 60,000 clones, approximately 83% seen once. The sample consisted of peripheral blood. These receptors originate from a man younger than 40 with COVID-19, enrolled during active disease.

The chain has TRBV6-5 and TRBJ1-2, with 7 bases lining up with TRBD1. Germline trimming cut 10 bases from V and 2 bases from J; bases unmatched to any gene: 7. The CDR3 length is 13 residues. The V gene's germline CDR1 is MNHEY and CDR2 SVGAGI. The CDR3: CATRQGANYGYTF. The CDR3 coding sequence is TGTGCCACCCGACAGGGCGCGAACTATGGCTACACCTTC.

J is TRBJ1-2 and V is TRBV7-9; 7 bases align to TRBD1. With V trimmed by 4 bases and J by 6 bases, 14 bases remained unmatched. Per the germline V gene, CDR1 is SEHNR and CDR2 is FQNEAQ (reference sequence). The CDR3 covers 16 residues. The CDR3 is CASSSPAGQAVDGYTF. The CDR3, as DNA: TGTGCCAGCAGCTCCCCCGCCGGACAGGCGGTGGATGGCTACACCTTC.

This clone was seen more than once but under ten times. This chain joins TRBV11-3 and TRBJ2-7; 8 bases map to TRBD1. The CDR3 contains 14 residues. Trimming took 5 bases from V and 4 from J; bases not matched to a gene: 7. The V gene's germline CDR1 is SGHNT and CDR2 YENEEA. The CDR3, as DNA: TGTGCCAGCAGCCCAGGACAGGGATCTTACGAGCAGTACTTC. It encodes CASSPGQGSYEQYF.

A word on this clone: The junction departs from germline at one end; a sequencing error may be responsible. This chain uses TRBV28 with TRBJ1-1, with D possibly TRBD1 on 6 matching bases. CDR3 length: 14 residues. Germline loops: CDR1 MDHEN, CDR2 SYDVKM. CDR3 DNA: TGTGCCAGCAGTCTGGACAGAAGTGATACTGGAGCTTTCTTT. It encodes CASSLDRSDTGAFF.

The chain recombines TRBV6-5 with TRBJ2-7; tentatively, D is TRBD2 (5 bases). Germline CDR1 reads MNHEY; CDR2 reads SVGAGI. Trimming left V 11 bases short and J 4 bases short, with 12 bases between. The CDR3 is 11 amino acids. This CDR3 reads CAGGSQYEQYF. In DNA, the CDR3 is TGTGCCGGCGGGTCTCAATACGAGCAGTACTTC.

V is TRBV28 and J is TRBJ1-2; a possible D gene is TRBD1 (5 bases). V was shortened by 2 bases and J by 6 bases, with 7 bases between the two germline ends. CDR1 and CDR2 from the germline V gene are MDHEN and SYDVKM. This CDR3 is 12 amino acids long. The CDR3 DNA follows: TGTGCCAGCAGTTTAAACAGGCATGGCTACACCTTC. Translating it yields CASSLNRHGYTF.

The chain uses TRBV5-6 and TRBJ2-1; TRBD2 might be the D (6 bases). This CDR3 is built from 14 residues. The germline CDR1 and CDR2 sequences are SGHDT and YYEEEE. The V end was cut by 2 bases, the J end by 4 bases, with 10 bases between. CDR3 sequence: CASSLVGSYNEQFF. CDR3 nucleotide sequence: TGTGCCAGCAGCTTAGTCGGGAGTTACAATGAGCAGTTCTTC. Supplemented by reference TRBV5-6 and TRBJ2-1, the full variable domain reads DAGVTQSPTHLIKTRGQQVTLRCSPKSGHDTVSWYQQALGQGPQFIFQYYEEEERQRGNFPDRFSGHQFPNYSSELNVNALLLGDSALYLCASSLVGSYNEQFFGPGTRLTVL.

The chain links TRBV9 to TRBJ1-3; 7 bases agree with TRBD1. J was trimmed by 1 base and V by 4 bases; bases with no gene match: 8. The CDR3 totals 16 residues. The germline V gene has CDR1 SGDLS and CDR2 YYNGEE. The CDR3 protein is CASSPDTGQSGNTIYF. DNA of the CDR3: TGTGCCAGCAGCCCCGACACGGGACAGTCTGGAAACACCATATATTTT. Together with reference TRBV9 and TRBJ1-3, the CDR3 gives the full variable domain: DSGVTQTPKHLITATGQRVTLRCSPRSGDLSVYWYQQSLDQGLQFLIQYYNGEERAKGNILERFSAQQFPDLHSELNLSSLELGDSALYFCASSPDTGQSGNTIYFGEGSWLTVV.

This chain connects TRBV2 to TRBJ2-4, with 11 bases matching TRBD1. V dropped 6 bases and J dropped 0; count of bases not matched to a gene: 1. CDR1 SNHLY and CDR2 FYNNEI come from the germline V gene. CDR3 size: 15 residues. The CDR3 protein is CASRGTGGAKNIQYF. The DNA of the CDR3 is TGTGCCAGCAGGGGGACAGGGGGAGCCAAAAACATTCAGTACTTC.

The rearrangement uses TRBV5-5 and TRBJ2-7, with TRBD1 matching over 8 bases. Germline V gene data show CDR1 as SGHKS and CDR2 as YYEKEE (reference sequence). J lost 7 bases, V lost 5 bases, and 8 bases had no gene match. The CDR3 extends over 13 amino acids. The CDR3 loop reads CASSWDRPQEQYF. The DNA for the CDR3 is TGTGCCAGCAGTTGGGACAGGCCCCAGGAGCAGTACTTC. Full variable domain (missing parts from reference TRBV5-5 and TRBJ2-7): DAGVTQSPTHLIKTRGQQVTLRCSPISGHKSVSWYQQVLGQGPQFIFQYYEKEERGRGNFPDRFSARQFPNYSSELNVNALLLGDSALYLCASSWDRPQEQYFGPGTRLTVT.

The chain employs TRBV9 and TRBJ2-7; TRBD2 agrees at 10 bases. Germline V lookup: CDR1 SGDLS, CDR2 YYNGEE. The CDR3 has 17 residues. V dropped 2 bases and J dropped 5; count of bases not matched to a gene: 13. The CDR3 region has the DNA TGTGCCAGCAGCGTGGGCCGGGCTAGCGGGAGTCCCGACGAGCAGTACTTC. Its translation: CASSVGRASGSPDEQYF.

The V and J genes are TRBV19 and TRBJ1-2; D possibly corresponds to TRBD1 (5 bases). The CDR3 is made up of 13 amino acids. Germline V lookup: CDR1 LNHDA, CDR2 SQIVND (reference sequence). Trimming removed 11 bases from V and 7 bases from J, with 20 bases in between. CDR3 sequence reads: CAVTEGAFSGYTF. CDR3 DNA sequence: TGTGCCGTCACAGAAGGGGCGTTTTCTGGCTACACCTTC. Using reference TRBV19 and TRBJ1-2 for the parts outside the CDR3, the full variable domain is DGGITQSPKYLFRKEGQNVTLSCEQNLNHDAMYWYRQDPGQGLRLIYYSQIVNDFQKGDIAEGYSVSREKKESFPLTVTSAQKNPTAFYLCAVTEGAFSGYTFGSGTRLTVV.

In its sample, this clone was seen a few times. The V gene is TRBV20-1, the J gene TRBJ1-6; D call uncertain. CDR3 length: 10 residues. V shed 3 bases and J shed 14 bases, with 8 bases lying between them. Germline V lookup: CDR1 DFQATT, CDR2 SNEGSKA (reference sequence). CDR3 nucleotide sequence: TGCAGTGCTAGGGAGGCATCCCTCCACTTT. It encodes CSAREASLHF.

This clone has only one observation. The chain has TRBV14 and TRBJ2-5; no clear D. The germline V gene encodes CDR1 SGHDN and CDR2 FVKESK. This CDR3 spans 12 amino acids. Trimming left V 8 bases short and J 5 bases short, with 12 bases between. DNA of the CDR3: TGTGCCAGCGGTTGGAGCGCGGAGACCCAGTACTTC. Translated, it gives CASGWSAETQYF.

J is TRBJ2-7 and V is TRBV5-6; D unresolved. V lost 1 base to trimming and J lost 4 bases, with 15 bases between them. The CDR3 totals 15 residues. CDR1 is SGHDT, CDR2 YYEEEE, per germline. The CDR3 DNA reads as TGTGCCAGCAGCTTGTCGGGTGGAGCCCGGTACGAGCAGTACTTC. It specifies CASSLSGGARYEQYF. The full variable domain, its missing parts supplied by reference TRBV5-6 and TRBJ2-7, is DAGVTQSPTHLIKTRGQQVTLRCSPKSGHDTVSWYQQALGQGPQFIFQYYEEEERQRGNFPDRFSGHQFPNYSSELNVNALLLGDSALYLCASSLSGGARYEQYFGPGTRLTVT.

This clone turned up a few times. This sequence joins TRBV27 and TRBJ2-7; TRBD2 agrees at 10 bases. With 6 bases clipped from V and 4 bases from J, the junction kept 6 bases outside the gene matches. Germline CDR1 MNHEY, CDR2 SMNVEV (reference sequence). The length of the CDR3 is 14 residues. The CDR3 loop is CASRGASGSYEQYF. Written as DNA, the CDR3 is TGTGCCAGCAGGGGGGCTAGCGGGAGTTACGAGCAGTACTTC.

This sequence joins TRBV6-2 or TRBV6-3 and TRBJ1-4; D might be TRBD1 (5 bases). Germline V gives CDR1 MNHEY, CDR2 SVGEGT. Between the trimmed V and J ends, which lost 2 bases and 0 bases, there was a span of 13 bases. This CDR3 contains 17 residues. The CDR3 loop reads CASSYARDSATNEKLFF. The DNA for the CDR3 is TGTGCCAGCAGTTACGCGCGAGACAGTGCAACTAATGAAAAACTGTTTTTT.

The J gene is TRBJ1-5, the V gene TRBV2, with D possibly TRBD1 on 6 matching bases. The CDR3 is 14 amino acids. The germline CDR1 and CDR2 sequences are SNHLY and FYNNEI. Between the trimmed V and J ends, which lost 5 bases and 3 bases, there was a span of 11 bases. CDR3 nucleotide sequence: TGTGCCAGCAGTTCAGACAGGTTCAATCAGCCCCAGCATTTT. It is translated as CASSSDRFNQPQHF. The variable domain in full, with the rest retrieved from reference TRBV2 and TRBJ1-5, is EPEVTQTPSHQVTQMGQEVILRCVPISNHLYFYWYRQILGQKVEFLVSFYNNEISEKSEIFDDQFSVERPDGSNFTLKIRSTKLEDSAMYFCASSSDRFNQPQHFGDGTRLSIL.

The CDR3 DNA is TGTGCCACCCAGACAGCCTTATACAATGAGCAGTTCTTC. This codes for CATQTALYNEQFF. This chain connects TRBV24-1 to TRBJ2-1; D possibly corresponds to TRBD1 (5 bases). The germline V gene has CDR1 KGHDR and CDR2 SFDVKD. This CDR3 is 13 amino acids long. The ends were cut back, 9 bases at V and 4 bases at J, with 12 bases in the middle.

This chain connects TRBV27 to TRBJ2-7; possible D gene TRBD2, 6 bases. Germline CDR1 reads MNHEY; CDR2 reads SMNVEV (reference sequence). Trimming took 7 bases from V and 5 from J, leaving 21 bases between them. The length of the CDR3 is 15 residues. The CDR3 region is CASKGSGGRWHEQYF. For the CDR3, the DNA is TGTGCCAGCAAAGGTAGTGGGGGGAGATGGCACGAGCAGTACTTC.

The rearrangement joins TRBV20-1 to TRBJ2-2, with no clear D. This CDR3 spans 13 amino acids. CDR1 DFQATT and CDR2 SNEGSKA come from the germline V gene (reference sequence). V shed 3 bases and J shed 5 bases, with 10 bases lying between them. The CDR3 spells CSASNRRTGELFF. The CDR3 bases are TGCAGTGCTAGTAACCGCAGGACCGGGGAGCTGTTTTTT.

The V and J genes are TRBV4-1 and TRBJ1-1, with a tentative D call TRBD1 (5 bases). Trimming shortened V by 2 bases and J by 4 bases, and 8 bases separated the two germline ends. The CDR3 totals 13 residues. Per the germline V gene, CDR1 is MGHRA and CDR2 is YSYEKL. As DNA, the CDR3 is TGCGCCAGCAGCCAATGGGGGGGCACTGAAGCTTTCTTT. Residues: CASSQWGGTEAFF.

V gene TRBV28 combines with J gene TRBJ1-2; weak D call: TRBD1 (5 bases). The V and J ends lost 2 bases and 0 bases respectively, with 13 bases between them. The CDR3 spans 16 residues. Germline V lookup: CDR1 MDHEN, CDR2 SYDVKM. The CDR3 DNA reads TGTGCCAGCAGTTTAGATGTCAGGACAACTAACTATGGCTACACCTTC. Protein product: CASSLDVRTTNYGYTF.

The gene calls are TRBV30 and TRBJ1-6, with TRBD1 as a possible D gene (5 bases). This CDR3 is 15 amino acids long. Germline V CDR1 and CDR2: GTSNPN, SVGIG (reference sequence). V lost 7 bases, J lost 6 bases, and 19 bases lay in between. CDR3 amino acids: CAYRPGGRFNSPLHF. CDR3 sequence (DNA): TGTGCCTACCGACCCGGGGGACGGTTTAATTCACCCCTCCACTTT.

V is TRBV7-2 and J is TRBJ2-7; 11 nucleotides line up with TRBD2. Germline lookup yields CDR1 SGHTA and CDR2 FQGNSA. The CDR3 sequence is 16 residues long. The V segment lost 0 bases and the J segment 2 bases; nucleotides outside the gene matches: 3. This CDR3 is CASSLAGTSGPYEQYF. CDR3 nucleotides: TGTGCCAGCAGCTTAGCGGGGACTAGCGGACCCTACGAGCAGTACTTC.

The V and J genes are TRBV10-3 and TRBJ2-5; 7 bases line up with TRBD1. V trimming: 2 bases; J trimming: 4 bases; junction bases outside the gene matches: 16. CDR1 and CDR2 from the germline V gene are ENHRY and SYGVKD. The CDR3 is 18 residues long. In nucleotides, the CDR3 is TGTGCCATCAGTGAGGACAGTCGCACTAGGACAGGTCGAGAGACCCAGTACTTC. As protein: CAISEDSRTRTGRETQYF.

The chain is built from TRBV6-5 and TRBJ2-7; a weak D match, TRBD2 (5 bases). V lost 7 bases, J lost 7 bases, and 23 bases lay in between. The germline gives CDR1 MNHEY, CDR2 SVGAGI. This CDR3 is 15 amino acids long. CDR3 coding DNA: TGTGCCAGCACCGCGGGTGGACGATCGTTTGAAGAGCAGTACTTC. Translating it yields CASTAGGRSFEEQYF.

V usage is TRBV3-1 (or the pseudogene TRBV3-2) and J usage is TRBJ2-7, with TRBD1 matching over 8 bases. The CDR3 is 15 residues long. J lost 5 bases, V lost 3 bases, and 9 bases had no gene match. In germline, CDR1 is LGHDT, CDR2 YNNKEL (reference sequence). For the CDR3, the DNA is TGTGCCAGCAGCCATTGGGACAGGTCCCCCCACGAGCAGTACTTC. Translating it yields CASSHWDRSPHEQYF.